One and the same sample provided the 17 T cell receptor beta chains below, sequenced in a study of blood T cells in healthy people across ages. For the second PCR, which ran for about 6 to 11 cycles, a sample-barcoded 5' primer and a J-beta primer mix were used. TCRdb passed the 5' RACE reads through MiXCR, listing each CDR3 protein once. The data show approximately 810,000 distinct CDR3 sequences, 30% to 45% seen once. Specimen: blood. These receptors came from a man aged 18 to 29 in good health.

The chain's CDR3 is CASSVYGGANGELFF. CDR3 in DNA: TGTGCCAGCAGCGTCTACGGGGGGGCAAACGGGGAGCTGTTTTTT. This sequence joins TRBV7-3 and TRBJ2-2; 8 bases match TRBD2. The V segment lost 5 bases and the J segment 7 bases; nucleotides outside the gene matches: 9. The germline V gene encodes CDR1 SGHTA and CDR2 FQGTGA. The CDR3 is made up of 15 amino acids.

This sequence joins TRBV9 and TRBJ2-7, with D hard to call. The germline V gene encodes CDR1 SGDLS and CDR2 YYNGEE. Trimming shortened V by 3 bases and J by 5 bases, and 30 bases separated the two germline ends. This CDR3 has 19 residues. DNA of the CDR3: TGTGCCAGCAGCGCAGTGGCTCGATTGGTCTGTCTACCTCCTCACGAGCAGTACTTC. Protein product: CASSAVARLVCLPPHEQYF.

The chain carries TRBV20-1 and TRBJ2-1; TRBD2 aligns across 12 bases. The J call could be wrong; TRBJ2-7 is a better fit for the DNA end. Germline CDR1 is DFQATT and CDR2 is SNEGSKA (reference sequence). This CDR3 region has 16 residues. CDR3 bases: TGCAGTGCTATTCTAGCGGGGGGGCTGGTCTACAATGAGCAGTACTTC. Its protein product is CSAILAGGLVYNEQYF.

This clonotype was picked up many times. The CDR3 DNA reads TGCAGTGCTAGGCGGCCAGGGGGCACATCGGAGACCCAGTACTTC. Its protein is CSARRPGGTSETQYF. The chain carries TRBV20-1 and TRBJ2-5; 8 bases map to TRBD1. This CDR3 is 15 amino acids long. Unmatched junction bases numbered 11, after V lost 3 bases and J lost 5 bases. Germline V gene lookup returns CDR1 DFQATT and CDR2 SNEGSKA (reference sequence).

In regard to this clonotype: A much larger clonotype is one base distant, so this may be a read error. The V gene is TRBV20-1, the J gene TRBJ2-7; TRBD2 might be the D (5 bases). The CDR3 is 16 residues long. CDR1 is DFQATT, CDR2 SNEGSKA, per germline (reference sequence). V was cut by 5 bases and J by 3 bases, with 23 bases left in between. The CDR3 region has the DNA TGCAGTGCTCCAAACCGAAGGGCCGGAGGAAACTACGAGCAGTACTTC. This sequence encodes CSAPNRRAGGNYEQYF.

The chain combines TRBV20-1 with TRBJ1-2; D remains unclear. Trimming removed 3 bases at V and 6 bases at J, with 8 bases between. This CDR3 spans 11 amino acids. CDR1 and CDR2 (germline): DFQATT, SNEGSKA (reference sequence). The CDR3: CSASRQNGYTF. The DNA of the CDR3 is TGCAGTGCTAGTCGGCAGAATGGCTACACCTTC.

The rearrangement uses TRBV4-2 and TRBJ2-2, with 7 bases lining up with TRBD1. Trimming removed 4 bases from V and 5 bases from J; junction bases left unmatched: 10. The CDR3 runs 16 residues. In germline, CDR1 is LGHNA, CDR2 YNFKEQ. CDR3 DNA sequence: TGTGCCAGCAGCCTCCGGGACAGCAAGCGGACCGGGGAGCTGTTTTTT. Translated: CASSLRDSKRTGELFF.

At least ten counts were recorded for this clonotype. The chain has TRBV7-9 and TRBJ2-7; D remains ambiguous. The germline V gene encodes CDR1 SEHNR and CDR2 FQNEAQ (reference sequence). The CDR3 spans 13 residues. V dropped 1 base and J dropped 5 bases, with 9 bases sitting between them. CDR3 bases: TGTGCCAGCAGCTTAGAGTCAGAGAACGAGCAGTACTTC. Translation: CASSLESENEQYF.

This chain links TRBV7-6 with TRBJ2-7; the match to TRBD2 covers 8 bases. Germline-derived CDR1 and CDR2 are SGHVS and FNYEAQ. The trim removed 2 bases at V and 4 bases at J, leaving 10 bases unmatched. The CDR3 length is 16 residues. CDR3 sequence (DNA): TGTGCCAGCAGCTTATTGGCGGGACTAGAGGGTTACGAGCAGTACTTC. Its protein is CASSLLAGLEGYEQYF.

The rearrangement joins TRBV10-3 to TRBJ1-6; 7 nucleotides match TRBD1. The CDR3 has 16 amino acids. The germline CDR1 and CDR2 sequences are ENHRY and SYGVKD. The V gene end was trimmed by 6 bases and the J gene end by 7 bases; junction bases not matched to a gene: 12. CDR3 amino acids: CAISANVGRGNSPLHF. As DNA, the CDR3 is TGTGCCATCAGCGCAAATGTTGGCAGGGGGAATTCACCCCTCCACTTT.

As for this clonotype: A much larger clone lies a single base off, so this may be a read error. This chain uses TRBV9 with TRBJ1-2; 7 positions agree with TRBD1. Germline V gene sequence: CDR1 SGDLS, CDR2 YYNGEE. V shed 0 bases, J shed 7 bases, and the junction held 12 bases outside the gene matches. The CDR3 totals 16 residues. Here the CDR3 DNA reads TGTGCCAGCAGCGTAGTGAGCTCGGGACAGCCCTGTGGCTACACCTTC. It yields the protein CASSVVSSGQPCGYTF.

The chain uses TRBV4-1 and TRBJ1-5; perhaps TRBD1 as D (6 bases). From germline, CDR1 is MGHRA and CDR2 YSYEKL. Deletions cut 1 base from V and 4 bases from J, with 8 bases between. The CDR3 loop spans 14 amino acids. CDR3 nucleotides: TGCGCCAGCAGCCAAGGAGGGACAAATCAGCCCCAGCATTTT. Its protein is CASSQGGTNQPQHF.

The chain is built from TRBV25-1 and TRBJ2-3; D call uncertain. The germline V and J ends were trimmed by 2 bases and 2 bases, with 20 bases remaining between them. Germline-derived CDR1 and CDR2 are MGHDK and SYGVNS. CDR3 length: 18 amino acids. CDR3 nucleotide sequence: TGTGCCAGCAGTGAAATCGATGGTTCTGGACGGTCCACAGATACGCAGTATTTT. Translation: CASSEIDGSGRSTDTQYF.

This clonotype was seen at least ten times. The V call is TRBV12-3 or TRBV12-4, the J call TRBJ2-5; perhaps TRBD1 as D (6 bases). Trimming removed 1 base from V and 5 bases from J, with 11 bases in between. This CDR3 is built from 14 residues. CDR3 coding DNA: TGTGCCAGCAGTTTAGGACATCAGGGGGAGACCCAGTACTTC. This translates into CASSLGHQGETQYF.

The chain links TRBV20-1 to TRBJ2-5, with 10 nucleotides matching TRBD2. Germline assignment: CDR1 DFQATT and CDR2 SNEGSKA (reference sequence). Trimming cost V 0 bases and J 3 bases; bases outside gene matches: 4. The CDR3 is 15 amino acids. Here the CDR3 reads CSARDLLAGEETQYF. CDR3 DNA: TGCAGTGCTAGAGATCTTCTAGCGGGGGAAGAGACCCAGTACTTC.

The chain employs TRBV25-1 and TRBJ1-2, with 7 nucleotides matching TRBD1. After removal of 7 bases from V and 5 bases from J, the junction contained 4 bases not matched to a gene. The CDR3 is 12 residues long. Germline-derived CDR1 and CDR2 are MGHDK and SYGVNS. The chain's CDR3 is CASTGGIYGYTF. The CDR3 DNA follows: TGTGCCAGCACAGGGGGGATATATGGCTACACCTTC.

The rearrangement links TRBV6-2 or TRBV6-3 to TRBJ1-5, with TRBD1 matching 10 bases. CDR1 is MNHEY, CDR2 SVGEGT, per germline. V dropped 0 bases and J dropped 10; count of bases not matched to a gene: 9. CDR3 length: 16 amino acids. As DNA, the CDR3 is TGTGCCAGCAGTTACTCGAGGGACAGGGGAGTAGGACCCCAGCATTTT. As protein: CASSYSRDRGVGPQHF.